These 25 T cell receptor beta chains were all obtained from the same sample, sequenced in a study of human T cells and chemical hapten exposure. TCRdb reprocessed the RACE reads via MiXCR and lists one record per CDR3 protein. Here the sample spans 150,000 to 200,000 distinct CDR3 sequences, 14% being singletons. Time point meaning: patch test 1, 2 weeks after DPC sensitization. The treatment was: therapeutic diphenylcyclopropenone sensitization with weekly scalp DPC. Specimen: whole blood, collected in connection with sensitization to the hapten diphenylcyclopropenone (DPC). Every receptor here comes from a woman aged 25 to 39 with alopecia areata. Some clones in this sample may be carry-over from other donors' samples.

The J gene is TRBJ2-7, the V gene TRBV6-2 or TRBV6-3; tentatively, D is TRBD1 or TRBD2 (6 bases each). V was clipped by 7 bases and J by 3 bases, with 10 bases between them. Germline loops: CDR1 MNHEY, CDR2 SVGEGT. The CDR3 is made up of 12 amino acids. Here the CDR3 DNA reads TGTGCCAGCACCGGGGGCGTCTACGAGCAGTACTTC. Translated: CASTGGVYEQYF.

The V gene is TRBV10-1, the J gene TRBJ2-7; 8 bases agree with TRBD2. Germline CDR1 WNHNN, CDR2 SYGVQD (reference sequence). CDR3 size: 15 residues. Trimming at V came to 7 bases and at J to 3 bases, leaving 11 bases not matched to a gene. CDR3 in amino acids: CASTARKREIYEQYF. The CDR3 DNA sequence: TGCGCCAGCACCGCAAGGAAGCGGGAGATCTACGAGCAGTACTTC.

The chain links TRBV20-1 to TRBJ1-5, with 7 bases that match TRBD1. V dropped 0 bases and J dropped 4; count of bases not matched to a gene: 9. CDR3 length: 16 residues. CDR1 is DFQATT, CDR2 SNEGSKA, per germline (reference sequence). CDR3 amino acids: CSARDPRQGWNQPQHF. CDR3 nucleotides: TGCAGTGCTAGAGACCCCCGACAGGGTTGGAATCAGCCCCAGCATTTT.

There are many counts of this clonotype. The rearrangement links TRBV6-2 or TRBV6-3 to TRBJ1-2, with 9 positions matching TRBD1. Germline CDR1 and CDR2: MNHEY and SVGEGT. This CDR3 comprises 16 residues. V gave up 2 bases and J gave up 4 bases; unmatched junction bases: 8. The CDR3 reads CASSYPPGQGTYGYTF. DNA for the CDR3: TGTGCCAGCAGTTACCCACCAGGACAGGGGACCTATGGCTACACCTTC.

V usage is TRBV4-3 and J usage is TRBJ1-2; 8 positions agree with TRBD1. The germline V gene encodes CDR1 LGHNA and CDR2 YSLEER. The CDR3 has 15 residues. Trimming cost V 0 bases and J 6 bases; bases outside gene matches: 6. CDR3 nucleotide sequence: TGCGCCAGCAGCCAAGATCTGGGCAGGGGGCATGGCTACACCTTC. It specifies CASSQDLGRGHGYTF.

The chain carries TRBV6-2 or TRBV6-3 and TRBJ2-3; 8 bases line up with TRBD1. The junction had 2 bases not matched to a gene; V was cut back by 5 bases and J by 4 bases. Germline V lookup: CDR1 MNHEY, CDR2 SVGEGT. The CDR3 has 13 residues. CDR3 sequence reads: CASSETGADTQYF. The CDR3 bases are TGTGCCAGCAGTGAGACAGGGGCAGATACGCAGTATTTT.

The chain combines TRBV6-6 with TRBJ2-7, with 10 bases lining up with TRBD2. The V segment lost 7 bases and the J segment 4 bases; nucleotides outside the gene matches: 7. Per the germline V gene, CDR1 is MNHNY and CDR2 is SVGAGI (reference sequence). CDR3 length: 14 residues. The CDR3 reads CASTPLAGKYEQYF. Written as DNA, the CDR3 is TGTGCCAGCACCCCACTAGCGGGAAAGTACGAGCAGTACTTC.

This clonotype was seen ten or more times. The chain couples TRBV2 to TRBJ2-7; D gene unclear. The CDR3 extends over 15 amino acids. Germline CDR1 and CDR2: SNHLY and FYNNEI. Trimming stripped 3 bases from V and 3 bases from J, with 15 bases between. CDR3 in amino acids: CASSESTAEFYEQYF. CDR3 nucleotides: TGTGCCAGCAGTGAGAGTACTGCCGAATTCTACGAGCAGTACTTC.

The chain carries TRBV5-5 and TRBJ2-3; TRBD1 is a possible D gene (6 bases). The ends were cut back, 1 base at V and 0 bases at J, with 12 bases in the middle. This CDR3 has 16 amino acids. CDR1 is SGHKS and CDR2 is YYEKEE in the germline V gene (reference sequence). The CDR3 loop reads CASSLWGQASTDTQYF. CDR3 coding DNA: TGTGCCAGCAGCTTGTGGGGACAAGCTAGCACAGATACGCAGTATTTT.

The rearrangement uses TRBV20-1 and TRBJ2-1; D is undetermined. Trimming cost V 3 bases and J 4 bases, with 13 bases left between them. The germline CDR1 and CDR2 sequences are DFQATT and SNEGSKA (reference sequence). The CDR3 is 14 residues long. CDR3 in amino acids: CSASAWSSYNEQFF. In DNA form, the CDR3 reads TGCAGTGCTAGTGCCTGGTCCTCTTACAATGAGCAGTTCTTC.

This clonotype was seen repeatedly, ten times or more. At one of its ends the junction is not consistent with the germline gene, which may arise from a read error. This sequence joins TRBV7-7 and TRBJ2-1; 8 nucleotides match TRBD2. Germline lookup yields CDR1 SSHAT and CDR2 FNYEAQ (reference sequence). CDR3 length equals 15 residues. CDR3 loop: CASSPAGEAYNEQFF. CDR3 bases: TGTGCTAGCAGCCCAGCGGGAGAGGCCTACAATGAGCAGTTCTTC. Full variable domain (outside the CDR3, taken from reference TRBV7-7 and TRBJ2-1): GAGVSQSPRYKVTKRGQDVTLRCDPISSHATLYWYQQALGQGPEFLTYFNYEAQPDKSGLPSDRFSAERPEGSISTLTIQRTEQRDSAMYRCASSPAGEAYNEQFFGPGTRLTVL.

The rearrangement uses TRBV29-1 and TRBJ2-3, with unresolved D. This CDR3 contains 14 residues. CDR1 and CDR2 from the germline V gene are SQVTM and ANQGSEA. Trimming cost V 4 bases and J 2 bases, with 13 bases left between them. CDR3 in DNA: TGCAGCGTTGGAAGACAAGGACCCACAGATACGCAGTATTTT. Translating it yields CSVGRQGPTDTQYF.

This clonotype occurred many times. This chain connects TRBV15 to TRBJ2-2; D might be TRBD2 (6 bases). V lost 1 base and J lost 1, with 7 bases in between. This CDR3 contains 15 residues. Per the germline V gene, CDR1 is LNHNV and CDR2 is YYDKDF (reference sequence). For the CDR3, the DNA is TGTGCCACCAGCAGAGGCGGGGTGAACACCGGGGAGCTGTTTTTT. As protein: CATSRGGVNTGELFF.

This clonotype occurred a few times. The chain links TRBV18 to TRBJ1-2, with D tentatively TRBD1 (5 bases). The CDR3 covers 13 residues. V shed 1 base and J shed 4 bases, with 7 bases lying between them. Germline CDR1 reads KGHSH; CDR2 reads LQKENI. As DNA, the CDR3 is TGTGCCAGCTCACCACAAGACAGCTATGGCTACACCTTC. This encodes CASSPQDSYGYTF. Together with reference TRBV18 and TRBJ1-2, the CDR3 gives the full variable domain: NAGVMQNPRHLVRRRGQEARLRCSPMKGHSHVYWYRQLPEEGLKFMVYLQKENIIDESGMPKERFSAEFPKEGPSILRIQQVVRGDSAAYFCASSPQDSYGYTFGSGTRLTVV.

This clonotype has only a few counts. The genes are TRBV28 and TRBJ1-1; 9 bases align to TRBD1. This CDR3 contains 14 residues. CDR1 and CDR2 from the germline V gene are MDHEN and SYDVKM. V lost 5 bases to trimming and J lost 14 bases; unmatched junction nucleotides: 15. The CDR3 region is CASSLGDRVRSGFF. The CDR3 coding sequence is TGTGCCAGCAGTCTCGGGGACAGGGTCAGAAGCGGCTTCTTT.

This clonotype has a count of ten or more. This chain links TRBV27 with TRBJ1-1, with D possibly TRBD1 on 5 matching bases. Germline V gene sequence: CDR1 MNHEY, CDR2 SMNVEV (reference sequence). Between the trimmed V and J ends, which lost 7 bases and 6 bases, there was a span of 18 bases. The CDR3 loop spans 14 amino acids. CDR3 coding DNA: TGTGCCAGCAACACCCTGGGGGTGGGGGCTGAAGCTTTCTTT. Amino acids: CASNTLGVGAEAFF.

The chain links TRBV6-2 or TRBV6-3 to TRBJ2-2; D uncertain. Per germline, CDR1 MNHEY and CDR2 SVGEGT. The CDR3 totals 13 residues. V was pared by 3 bases and J by 7 bases, with 9 bases between. The CDR3 region has the DNA TGTGCCAGCAGTTATGGCGGCGGCGGGGAGCTGTTTTTT. Translating it yields CASSYGGGGELFF.

This chain connects TRBV29-1 to TRBJ2-2; TRBD2 aligns across 14 bases. V shed 5 bases and J 1 base; nucleotides not matched to a gene: 9. This CDR3 has 18 residues. Germline CDR1 is SQVTM and CDR2 is ANQGSEA. This CDR3 reads CSVRGLAGGRLNTGELFF. CDR3 bases: TGCAGCGTTCGCGGACTAGCGGGGGGTCGGTTGAACACCGGGGAGCTGTTTTTT.

The chain combines TRBV6-2 or TRBV6-3 with TRBJ2-1, with 7 bases fitting TRBD2. V was pared by 8 bases and J by 5 bases, with 9 bases of the junction left unmatched. CDR1 is MNHEY and CDR2 is SVGEGT in the germline V gene. This CDR3 comprises 14 residues. The CDR3 is CASWSGATNNEQFF. CDR3 nucleotides: TGTGCCAGCTGGAGCGGGGCTACTAACAATGAGCAGTTCTTC.

J is TRBJ2-1 and V is TRBV20-1, with D unclear. Germline lookup yields CDR1 DFQATT and CDR2 SNEGSKA (reference sequence). CDR3 length: 12 residues. The ends were cut back, 0 bases at V and 7 bases at J, with 7 bases in the middle. The CDR3 spells CSARDYANEQFF. Here the CDR3 DNA reads TGCAGTGCTAGAGATTACGCAAATGAGCAGTTCTTC.

This clonotype has more than one count but fewer than ten. The chain joins TRBV20-1 to TRBJ2-7; D not certain. Between the trimmed V and J ends, which lost 0 bases and 3 bases, there was a span of 9 bases. Germline assignment: CDR1 DFQATT and CDR2 SNEGSKA (reference sequence). This CDR3 has 13 residues. CDR3 in amino acids: CSARDRTNYEQYF. CDR3 in DNA: TGCAGTGCTAGAGACAGGACGAACTACGAGCAGTACTTC.

This clonotype has only a few counts. The gene calls are TRBV9 and TRBJ2-7, with 7 bases lining up with TRBD1. The V gene end was trimmed by 3 bases and the J gene end by 2 bases; junction bases not matched to a gene: 8. This CDR3 spans 15 amino acids. Germline CDR1 reads SGDLS; CDR2 reads YYNGEE. In nucleotides, the CDR3 is TGTGCCAGCAGCGAGGGACAGACTCAAACCTACGAGCAGTACTTC. Its translation: CASSEGQTQTYEQYF.

This clonotype came up many times. The V and J genes are TRBV6-2 or TRBV6-3 and TRBJ2-7; the D call may be TRBD1 or TRBD2 (5 bases each). CDR3 length: 14 amino acids. V lost 4 bases and J lost 0, with 10 bases in between. Germline CDR1 reads MNHEY; CDR2 reads SVGEGT. The CDR3: CASSFSGTSYEQYF. The CDR3 nucleotides are TGTGCCAGCAGTTTTTCCGGGACCTCCTACGAGCAGTACTTC.

The V and J genes are TRBV7-3 and TRBJ2-1; D perhaps matches TRBD2 (6 bases). Trimming removed 5 bases at V and 3 bases at J, with 23 bases between. Per the germline V gene, CDR1 is SGHTA and CDR2 is FQGTGA. The length of the CDR3 is 18 residues. DNA for the CDR3: TGTGCCAGCAGCCGTAATCCGGCCGGGACTTCCAACTACAATGAGCAGTTCTTC. As protein: CASSRNPAGTSNYNEQFF.

The V and J genes are TRBV28 and TRBJ2-1; 16 bases map to TRBD2. CDR1 MDHEN and CDR2 SYDVKM come from the germline V gene. The trim removed 6 bases at V and 9 bases at J, leaving 8 bases unmatched. CDR3 size: 16 residues. The CDR3 is CASSTAGTSGRGEQFF. CDR3 bases: TGTGCCAGCAGCACAGCCGGGACTAGCGGGAGGGGTGAGCAGTTCTTC.